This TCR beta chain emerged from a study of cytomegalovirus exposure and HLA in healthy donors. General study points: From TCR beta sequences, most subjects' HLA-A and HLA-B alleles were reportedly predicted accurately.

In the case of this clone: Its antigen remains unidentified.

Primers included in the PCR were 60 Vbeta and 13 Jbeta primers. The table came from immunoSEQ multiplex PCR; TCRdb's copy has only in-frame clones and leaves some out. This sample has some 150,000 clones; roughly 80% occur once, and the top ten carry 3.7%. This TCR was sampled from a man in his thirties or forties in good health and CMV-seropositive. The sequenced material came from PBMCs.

The DNA for the CDR3 is TGTGCCAGCAGTCTAGAGATCACCCTCCACTTT. This codes for CASSLEITLHF. The J gene is TRBJ1-6, the V gene TRBV28; unclear D gene. CDR1 and CDR2 from the germline V gene are MDHEN and SYDVKM. The CDR3 loop spans 11 amino acids. Trimming pared 5 bases from V and 14 bases from J, leaving 10 bases between.